This T cell receptor beta chain was sequenced in a study of T cell responses to AZD1222 COVID-19 vaccine. Study-level background: Second doses that came at about 4 or about 12 weeks were put together.

General observations from the study: CD4 TCRs covered the whole spike, strongest at regions 160-218 and 743-854. Sampled repertoires all dated from after the peak T cell response. Donors were largely white British and mainly female; clonal diversity was possibly underestimated.

Points on this clone: What it binds is unknown.

Only in-frame clones appear in the TCRdb table, and some are missing; sequencing was by immunoSEQ multiplex PCR. The table shows about 170,000 clones, with 93% occurring only once. V lost 5 bases to trimming and J lost 7 bases; unmatched junction nucleotides: 8. Germline lookup yields CDR1 SNHLY and CDR2 FYNNEI. The CDR3 sequence is 15 residues long. The gene calls are TRBV2 and TRBJ2-1; 10 bases are a match to TRBD1. The material sequenced was peripheral blood, taken on day 0 of AZD1222 vaccination. The receptor was isolated from an adult in good health. For the CDR3, the DNA is TGTGCCAGCAGTAGGGGGGGACAGGGGTCAAATGAGCAGTTCTTC. This gives the protein CASSRGGQGSNEQFF.